The entry that follows covers one TCR beta chain sequence. These data come from a study of blood T cells in healthy people across ages. Then a second PCR, running roughly 7 to 11 cycles, was carried out with a sample-barcoded 5' primer and a J-beta primer mix. TCRdb called the 5' RACE reads again in MiXCR, with one record for every CDR3 protein. Among over 1,300,000 distinct CDR3 sequences listed, approximately 63% were seen once. The CDR3 contains 12 residues. Trimming removed 8 bases at V and 1 base at J, with 9 bases between. Per the germline V gene, CDR1 is MNHEY and CDR2 is SVGAGI. This sequence joins TRBV6-5 and TRBJ2-7; a weak D match, TRBD1 (5 bases). What was sequenced was blood. The clonotype comes from a man aged 18-30 years in good health. The CDR3, as DNA: TGTGCCAGCGGTAGACAGTCCTACGAGCAGTACTTC. It codes for CASGRQSYEQYF.